This paragraph covers one T cell receptor (beta chain) sequence. The sample originates from a study of blood T cell repertoires in COVID-19. This CDR3 spans 16 amino acids. J lost 6 bases, V lost 6 bases, and 7 bases had no gene match. Germline CDR1 and CDR2: ENHRY and SYGVKD. TCRdb's table, derived via immunoSEQ multiplex PCR, lists solely in-frame clones and lacks some. The sample contains approximately 97,000 clones, about 88% of which appear only once. The chain links TRBV10-3 to TRBJ2-1, with 14 bases matching TRBD2. This TCR came from a man aged 50 to 60 with active or convalescent COVID-19. The sequencing input was peripheral blood. The chain's CDR3 is CAIRETSGGAFNEQFF. The CDR3 DNA sequence: TGTGCCATCAGGGAGACTAGCGGGGGGGCTTTCAATGAGCAGTTCTTC.